The source of this T cell receptor beta chain is a study of preoperative IRX-2 immunotherapy in early breast cancer. Documented treatment: preoperative locoregional IRX-2 cytokine immunotherapy. Preoperative locoregional IRX-2 cytokine immunotherapy was tested in the phase Ib source study. CDR3 length: 13 amino acids. V dropped 6 bases and J dropped 4; count of bases not matched to a gene: 3. CDR1 is MGHDK and CDR2 is SYGVNS in the germline V gene. Clones were sequenced by immunoSEQ multiplex PCR, and TCRdb holds only the in-frame ones, with some missing. Altogether 30,000 to 35,000 clones are present, roughly 87% being singletons, with the ten largest covering about 2.7%.

This rearrangement joins TRBV25-1 to TRBJ2-5; 9 bases are a match to TRBD2. This material consisted of lymph node tissue, taken from a patient treated with IRX-2 immunotherapy. The receptor's source is a human donor with breast cancer. CDR3 nucleotides: TGTGCCAGCAGCGCACTAGCGGGAGAGACCCAGTACTTC. Its protein is CASSALAGETQYF.